This T cell receptor (beta chain) appears in the sequencing data of a study of vaccination effects on CD4 cells after COVID-19. In the study overall: Sequencing followed a ViraFEST assay step that expanded antigen-specific CD4+ T cells with viral peptide pools.

Here immunoSEQ multiplex PCR was the method, and the copy in TCRdb shows in-frame clones only, minus some. The table has under 40,000 clones, 68% seen once; the top ten hold 4.2%. Subsequent to roughly 9 days of culture, CD4+ T cells were isolated. Study findings and constraints: There was marked clonal contraction among infection- and vaccine-induced clones late after vaccination.

This CDR3 has 13 residues. The germline CDR1 and CDR2 sequences are LNHDA and SQIVND (reference sequence). V shed 5 bases and J shed 3 bases, with 8 bases lying between them. A word on this clone: No antigen is known for it.

The sample was CD4+ T cells from PBMCs cultured without peptide, taken before COVID-19 vaccination. The source is a human donor who received a COVID-19 vaccine. The chain recombines TRBV19 with TRBJ1-5; no clear D. The CDR3 spells CASSGGSNQPQHF. DNA for the CDR3: TGTGCCAGTAGTGGAGGTTCCAATCAGCCCCAGCATTTT.